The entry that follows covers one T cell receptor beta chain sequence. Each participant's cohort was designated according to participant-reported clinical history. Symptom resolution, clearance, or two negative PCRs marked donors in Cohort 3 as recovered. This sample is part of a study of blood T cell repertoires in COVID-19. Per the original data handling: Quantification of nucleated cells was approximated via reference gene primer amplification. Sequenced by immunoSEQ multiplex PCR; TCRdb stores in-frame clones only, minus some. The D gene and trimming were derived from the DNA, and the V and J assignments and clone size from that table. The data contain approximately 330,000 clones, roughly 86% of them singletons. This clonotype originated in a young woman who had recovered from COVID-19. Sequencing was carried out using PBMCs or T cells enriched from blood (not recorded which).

The DNA of the CDR3 is TGTGCCAGTAGTATCCGAAGACAGGTACATAGCAATCAGCCCCAGCATTTT. Its protein product is CASSIRRQVHSNQPQHF. This chain uses TRBV19 with TRBJ1-5; TRBD1 might be the D (6 bases). The V end was cut by 3 bases, the J end by 0 bases, with 15 bases between. The CDR3 runs to 17 residues. The germline V gene encodes CDR1 LNHDA and CDR2 SQIVND (reference sequence).